This T cell receptor (beta chain) was captured by sequencing in a study of early T cells in non-severe SARS-CoV-2 infection. This CDR3 is built from 13 residues. The ends were cut back, 2 bases at V and 7 bases at J, with 9 bases in the middle. The TCR library protocol was used to attach unique molecular identifiers. These identifiers were attached to individual cDNA molecules. TCRdb reanalysed the 5' RACE reads using MiXCR and keeps one entry per CDR3 protein. The sample contains roughly 40,000 distinct CDR3 sequences, roughly 6% of which appear only once. General study points: Anti-spike CD8 responses were favored by VDJdb matching, which missed private and CD4 specificities.

Only a few counts were recorded for this clonotype. Its antigen is not identified. V and J are TRBV12-3 or TRBV12-4 and TRBJ2-1; D is ambiguous. This clonotype originated in an adult who was a healthcare worker with PCR-confirmed SARS-CoV-2 infection or an uninfected control (not recorded which). Source material: whole blood. CDR3 nucleotide sequence: TGTGCCAGCAGTTTACGGGCCCAAAATGAGCAGTTCTTC. Amino acids: CASSLRAQNEQFF.